Shown below are 9 T cell receptor beta chains from a single sample sequenced in a study of cytomegalovirus exposure and HLA in healthy donors. The PCR ran on 60 Vbeta and 13 Jbeta primers. Clones were sequenced by immunoSEQ multiplex PCR, and TCRdb holds only the in-frame ones, with some missing. This table lists 200,000 or so clones. Sequencing was carried out using PBMCs. These receptors originate from a boy aged 5 to 17 in good health and CMV-seronegative.

This rearrangement joins TRBV2 to TRBJ2-1; D is uncertain. V was trimmed by 5 bases and J by 9 bases, leaving 17 bases between them. Looked up from germline, CDR1 is SNHLY and CDR2 is FYNNEI. The CDR3 is 14 amino acids. Written as DNA, the CDR3 is TGTGCCAGCAGTTTATGCGAGGAGAGGTGTGAGCAGTTCTTC. Translation gives CASSLCEERCEQFF. Full variable domain (missing parts from reference TRBV2 and TRBJ2-1): EPEVTQTPSHQVTQMGQEVILRCVPISNHLYFYWYRQILGQKVEFLVSFYNNEISEKSEIFDDQFSVERPDGSNFTLKIRSTKLEDSAMYFCASSLCEERCEQFFGPGTRLTVL.

Regarding this clone: Other DNA sequences from this sample encode an identical CDR3 as well. V gene TRBV14 combines with J gene TRBJ2-3; 8 bases line up with TRBD1. The CDR3 length is 18 residues. J gave up 4 bases and V 4 bases, and 16 bases lay outside the gene matches. The germline V gene has CDR1 SGHDN and CDR2 FVKESK. This CDR3 reads CASSPARTAAGGSDTQYF. In DNA, the CDR3 is TGTGCCAGCAGCCCGGCCCGGACCGCGGCAGGGGGCTCAGATACGCAGTATTTT.

The chain couples TRBV9 to TRBJ1-6; tentatively, D is TRBD1 (6 bases). Germline loops: CDR1 SGDLS, CDR2 YYNGEE. V lost 3 bases and J lost 7, with 11 bases in between. The length of the CDR3 is 14 residues. Here the CDR3 reads CASSEGVGNSPLHF. CDR3 DNA sequence: TGTGCCAGCAGCGAGGGGGTCGGCAATTCACCCCTCCACTTT. Drawing the rest from reference TRBV9 and TRBJ1-6, the complete variable domain is DSGVTQTPKHLITATGQRVTLRCSPRSGDLSVYWYQQSLDQGLQFLIQYYNGEERAKGNILERFSAQQFPDLHSELNLSSLELGDSALYFCASSEGVGNSPLHFGNGTRLTVT.

This chain's CDR3 is CASQQGRDGGYTF. The CDR3 nucleotides read TGTGCCAGCCAACAGGGCCGGGATGGTGGCTACACCTTC. This chain links TRBV19 with TRBJ1-2; D perhaps matches TRBD1 (6 bases). Trimming removed 9 bases from V and 7 bases from J, with 18 bases in between. The CDR3 is 13 amino acids. Germline V gives CDR1 LNHDA, CDR2 SQIVND (reference sequence).

V and J are TRBV6-5 and TRBJ1-1; 7 bases are shared with TRBD1. V was clipped by 6 bases and J by 1 base; unmatched bases: 5. Germline CDR1 is MNHEY and CDR2 is SVGAGI. This CDR3 has 14 residues. The CDR3 here is CASRRTGTNTEAFF. Here the CDR3 DNA reads TGTGCCAGCAGGCGGACAGGTACGAACACTGAAGCTTTCTTT.

V is TRBV5-6 and J is TRBJ2-7; D is perhaps TRBD1 (6 bases). V lost 2 bases and J lost 3, with 21 bases in between. The germline V gene has CDR1 SGHDT and CDR2 YYEEEE. The CDR3 extends over 17 amino acids. CDR3: CASSFRIRARDNYEQYF. The CDR3 DNA reads TGTGCCAGCAGCTTTAGGATCCGGGCCAGGGACAACTACGAGCAGTACTTC.

The V and J genes are TRBV4-2 and TRBJ2-5; the D gene is possibly TRBD2 (5 bases). The CDR3 loop spans 14 amino acids. The germline V gene has CDR1 LGHNA and CDR2 YNFKEQ. V was shortened by 3 bases and J by 5 bases, with 13 bases between the two germline ends. The CDR3 DNA reads as TGTGCCAGCAGCCAGGCAACGAGGGTGGAGACCCAGTACTTC. Protein sequence: CASSQATRVETQYF.

The chain recombines TRBV7-2 with TRBJ1-2, with 8 bases matching TRBD1. V shed 2 bases, J shed 5 bases, and the junction held 4 bases outside the gene matches. Per the germline V gene, CDR1 is SGHTA and CDR2 is FQGNSA. The CDR3 has 14 amino acids. CDR3 bases: TGTGCCAGCAGCTTAAACAGGGGGTCGTATGGCTACACCTTC. Its translation is CASSLNRGSYGYTF.

V usage is TRBV2 and J usage is TRBJ1-1, with a tentative D call TRBD1 (6 bases). The CDR3 consists of 14 residues. CDR1 SNHLY and CDR2 FYNNEI come from the germline V gene. Deletions cut 7 bases from V and 1 base from J, with 13 bases between. The CDR3 reads CASTRGAENTEAFF. The DNA for the CDR3 is TGTGCCAGCACCCGGGGGGCAGAGAACACTGAAGCTTTCTTT.